The 9 T cell receptor beta chains below come from one sample, sequenced in a study of CD8 T cells in ankylosing spondylitis. MiXCR was run by TCRdb on the 5' RACE reads, yielding one entry per CDR3 protein. The sample has about 24,000 distinct CDR3 sequences, over 10% seen once. The sample consisted of blood. The receptor set was obtained from a male donor with ankylosing spondylitis or in good health (not recorded which).

This clonotype was picked up a small number of times. This rearrangement joins TRBV12-3 or TRBV12-4 to TRBJ1-5; 10 bases line up with TRBD1. After removal of 5 bases from V and 5 bases from J, the junction contained 0 bases not matched to a gene. The CDR3 covers 13 residues. The CDR3 DNA is TGTGCCAGCAGTGACAGGGGGCATCAGCCCCAGCATTTT. This sequence encodes CASSDRGHQPQHF.

The table lists this clonotype with many counts. This chain connects TRBV7-2 to TRBJ2-7, with unresolved D. Germline values: CDR1 SGHTA, CDR2 FQGNSA. Trimming took 5 bases from V and 3 from J, leaving 8 bases between them. CDR3 length: 12 amino acids. The CDR3 DNA is TGTGCCAGCAGCGTGACAAACTACGAGCAGTACTTC. This codes for CASSVTNYEQYF.

This rearrangement joins TRBV7-2 to TRBJ2-1; TRBD2 agrees at 9 bases. Trimming at V came to 3 bases and at J to 6 bases, leaving 9 bases not matched to a gene. Germline assignment: CDR1 SGHTA and CDR2 FQGNSA. The length of the CDR3 is 16 residues. In DNA form, the CDR3 reads TGTGCCAGCAGCTTCACCGGGACTAGCATCTCCAATGAGCAGTTCTTC. This sequence encodes CASSFTGTSISNEQFF.

In its sample, this clonotype was seen many times. This chain connects TRBV5-1 to TRBJ2-3; 9 bases match TRBD2. The V gene's germline CDR1 is SGHRS and CDR2 YFSETQ. Losses at the gene ends were 3 bases for V and 2 bases for J; bases not matched to a gene: 7. The CDR3 length is 16 residues. The CDR3 reads CASSWREGSSTDTQYF. The CDR3 nucleotides are TGCGCCAGCAGCTGGCGGGAGGGATCATCCACAGATACGCAGTATTTT.

This clonotype has ten or more counts. J is TRBJ2-2 and V is TRBV7-2, with TRBD1 identical over 10 bases. Germline assignment: CDR1 SGHTA and CDR2 FQGNSA. Trimming took 5 bases from V and 5 from J; bases not matched to a gene: 5. The CDR3 covers 15 residues. CDR3 sequence: CASSPGQGDTGELFF. In nucleotides, the CDR3 is TGTGCCAGCAGCCCTGGACAGGGGGATACCGGGGAGCTGTTTTTT.

The chain employs TRBV4-2 and TRBJ2-1; D is ambiguous. Trimming took 4 bases from V and 7 from J, leaving 14 bases between them. The CDR3 extends over 14 amino acids. The germline gives CDR1 LGHNA, CDR2 YNFKEQ. As DNA, the CDR3 is TGTGCCAGCAGCCCCCTGTGGGTGGAGAATGAGCAGTTCTTC. Translated, it gives CASSPLWVENEQFF.

Many counts were recorded for this clonotype. The chain uses TRBV28 and TRBJ1-1; perhaps TRBD1 as D (6 bases). The ends were cut back, 6 bases at V and 8 bases at J, with 10 bases in the middle. CDR3 size: 11 residues. CDR1 and CDR2 (germline): MDHEN, SYDVKM. CDR3 sequence reads: CASSDGTEAFF. The CDR3 DNA is TGTGCCAGCAGCGACGGGACAGAAGCTTTCTTT.

This clonotype was observed a handful of times. The chain employs TRBV6-2 or TRBV6-3 and TRBJ2-2, with 7 bases that match TRBD1. The CDR3 totals 16 residues. CDR1 and CDR2 (germline): MNHEY, SVGEGT. Trimming cost V 6 bases and J 0 bases; bases outside gene matches: 7. In nucleotides, the CDR3 is TGTGCCAGCAGCCCGGGGACAGTCGCGAACACCGGGGAGCTGTTTTTT. Amino acid sequence: CASSPGTVANTGELFF.

In its sample, this clonotype was seen many times. This chain links TRBV6-6 with TRBJ2-7; 12 bases are shared with TRBD1. The CDR3 length is 16 residues. Germline V gene sequence: CDR1 MNHNY, CDR2 SVGAGI (reference sequence). V was pared by 5 bases and J by 4 bases, with 9 bases of the junction left unmatched. For the CDR3, the DNA is TGTGCCAGCAGTATCTCCCGGGACAGGGGGCCTTACGAGCAGTACTTC. As protein: CASSISRDRGPYEQYF.